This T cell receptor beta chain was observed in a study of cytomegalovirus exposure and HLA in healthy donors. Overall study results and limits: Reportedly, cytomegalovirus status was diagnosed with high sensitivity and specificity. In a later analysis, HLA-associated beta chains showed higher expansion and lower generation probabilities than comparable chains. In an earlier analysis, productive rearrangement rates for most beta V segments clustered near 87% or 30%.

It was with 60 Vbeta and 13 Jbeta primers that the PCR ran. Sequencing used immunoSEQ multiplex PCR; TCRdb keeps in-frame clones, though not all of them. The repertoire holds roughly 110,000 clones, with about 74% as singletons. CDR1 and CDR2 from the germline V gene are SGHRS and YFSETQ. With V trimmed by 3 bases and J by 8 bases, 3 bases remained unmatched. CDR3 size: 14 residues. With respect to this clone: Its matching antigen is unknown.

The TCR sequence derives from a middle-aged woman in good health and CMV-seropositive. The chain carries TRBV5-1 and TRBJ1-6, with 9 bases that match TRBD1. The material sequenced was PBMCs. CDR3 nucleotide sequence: TGCGCCAGCAGCTCAACAGGGGGCGATTCACCCCTCCACTTT. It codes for CASSSTGGDSPLHF.